This passage covers 23 T cell receptor beta chains from one sample sequenced in a study of control samples from healthy donors and cancer patients. Measured with immunoSEQ multiplex PCR; TCRdb has only the in-frame clones, and not every one. Of 100,000 to 150,000 clones in the sample, approximately 90% are singletons; the top ten hold roughly 8.8%. Sample: blood. All receptors come from a man aged 18 to 30 in good health.

The rearrangement uses TRBV5-1 and TRBJ2-2; TRBD2 might be the D (6 bases). This CDR3 contains 14 residues. Germline loops: CDR1 SGHRS, CDR2 YFSETQ. Trimming cost V 4 bases and J 4 bases, with 11 bases left between them. The CDR3 sequence: CASSPGLVTGELFF. DNA for the CDR3: TGCGCCAGCAGCCCGGGACTTGTCACCGGGGAGCTGTTTTTT.

The chain recombines TRBV4-1 with TRBJ2-1, with 9 bases fitting TRBD2. Per the germline V gene, CDR1 is MGHRA and CDR2 is YSYEKL. The CDR3 runs 17 residues. With 0 bases clipped from V and 1 base from J, the junction kept 4 bases outside the gene matches. CDR3 sequence: CASSQDPLAGSYNEQFF. The CDR3 nucleotides are TGCGCCAGCAGCCAAGATCCCCTAGCGGGGTCCTACAATGAGCAGTTCTTC.

This sequence joins TRBV6-5 and TRBJ1-4; D is ambiguous. The germline CDR1 and CDR2 sequences are MNHEY and SVGAGI. The V gene lost 6 bases and the J gene lost 8 bases, with 13 bases spanning the gap. There are 13 residues in the CDR3. CDR3 sequence (DNA): TGTGCCAGCAGAAGGGTCAGTGTGGAAAAACTGTTTTTT. This codes for CASRRVSVEKLFF.

The J gene is TRBJ1-3, the V gene TRBV5-1; 10 bases are shared with TRBD1. Germline assignment: CDR1 SGHRS and CDR2 YFSETQ. The CDR3 runs to 17 residues. Trimming took 2 bases from V and 3 from J; bases not matched to a gene: 8. The CDR3 DNA reads TGCGCCAGCAGCTTAGGATCGGGGACAGGGGATGGAAACACCATATATTTT. It is translated as CASSLGSGTGDGNTIYF. The full variable domain, its missing parts supplied by reference TRBV5-1 and TRBJ1-3, is KAGVTQTPRYLIKTRGQQVTLSCSPISGHRSVSWYQQTPGQGLQFLFEYFSETQRNKGNFPGRFSGRQFSNSRSEMNVSTLELGDSALYLCASSLGSGTGDGNTIYFGEGSWLTVV.

The rearrangement joins TRBV19 to TRBJ1-5, with D perhaps TRBD1 (5 bases). This CDR3 spans 12 amino acids. Germline values: CDR1 LNHDA, CDR2 SQIVND (reference sequence). The V and J ends lost 7 bases and 7 bases respectively, with 11 bases between them. CDR3 nucleotide sequence: TGTGCCAGTATTGGGGGAGGACAGCCCCAGCATTTT. Its translation is CASIGGGQPQHF.

This sequence joins TRBV6-6 and TRBJ2-1, with 8 bases matching TRBD2. V shed 0 bases and J 1 base; nucleotides not matched to a gene: 2. There are 16 residues in the CDR3. Germline-derived CDR1 and CDR2 are MNHNY and SVGAGI (reference sequence). The CDR3 DNA reads TGTGCCAGCAGTTACTCTAGCGGGGTGTCCTACAATGAGCAGTTCTTC. It specifies CASSYSSGVSYNEQFF.

This sequence joins TRBV29-1 and TRBJ2-3; 9 bases are a match to TRBD2. The trim removed 2 bases at V and 7 bases at J, leaving 10 bases unmatched. Per the germline V gene, CDR1 is SQVTM and CDR2 is ANQGSEA. The CDR3 consists of 15 residues. This CDR3 reads CSVENPSGVINTQYF. CDR3 coding DNA: TGCAGCGTTGAAAATCCTAGCGGGGTAATAAATACGCAGTATTTT.

This clone was seen only a few times. The chain links TRBV27 to TRBJ1-5; perhaps TRBD1 as D (6 bases). The CDR3 consists of 13 residues. V lost 2 bases to trimming and J lost 6 bases, with 8 bases between them. CDR1 is MNHEY, CDR2 SMNVEV, per germline (reference sequence). The CDR3, as DNA: TGTGCCAGCAGTTTAACAGGGCCTCAGCCCCAGCATTTT. Translated: CASSLTGPQPQHF.

This rearrangement joins TRBV5-3 to TRBJ2-7; D gene uncertain. TRBV5-3 belongs to the ORF category, with a function that is uncertain. This CDR3 contains 13 residues. V gave up 4 bases and J gave up 2 bases, with 10 bases separating them. The CDR3 reads CARSPRQPYEQYF. The CDR3, as DNA: TGTGCCAGAAGCCCGAGACAACCCTACGAGCAGTACTTC.

The V gene is TRBV19, the J gene TRBJ1-5; D not certain. CDR3 size: 16 residues. Germline-derived CDR1 and CDR2 are LNHDA and SQIVND (reference sequence). Trimming took off 3 bases at V and 1 base at J, with 13 bases between the two ends. CDR3 residues: CASSMPGSRSNQPQHF. The CDR3 coding sequence is TGTGCCAGTAGTATGCCGGGTTCCAGGAGCAATCAGCCCCAGCATTTT.

The chain combines TRBV10-3 with TRBJ2-7; D is tentatively TRBD1 or TRBD2 (5 bases each). The CDR3 runs to 18 residues. Trimming pared 0 bases from V and 1 base from J, leaving 19 bases between. Germline assignment: CDR1 ENHRY and CDR2 SYGVKD. CDR3 residues: CAISESLDFRDGSYEQYF. CDR3 in DNA: TGTGCCATCAGTGAGTCCTTAGACTTCCGGGACGGATCCTACGAGCAGTACTTC.

This chain joins TRBV9 and TRBJ1-2; D remains ambiguous. The V and J ends lost 4 bases and 2 bases respectively, with 15 bases between them. Germline V CDR1 and CDR2: SGDLS, YYNGEE. The CDR3 extends over 15 amino acids. The CDR3 DNA sequence: TGTGCCAGCAGCCCTAGCCCCACGGCAAACTATGGCTACACCTTC. It yields the protein CASSPSPTANYGYTF.

This chain connects TRBV30 to TRBJ1-2, with D tentatively TRBD1 (6 bases). CDR3 size: 14 residues. Trimming shortened V by 4 bases and J by 2 bases, and 14 bases separated the two germline ends. Germline V gene lookup returns CDR1 GTSNPN and CDR2 SVGIG (reference sequence). CDR3 protein: CAWKGGPGNYGYTF. The CDR3 nucleotides are TGTGCCTGGAAGGGGGGGCCAGGAAACTATGGCTACACCTTC.

The V gene is TRBV11-2, the J gene TRBJ1-2, with D maybe TRBD1 (5 bases). CDR1 and CDR2 (germline): SGHAT, FQNNGV. Trimming pared 2 bases from V and 6 bases from J, leaving 19 bases between. There are 16 residues in the CDR3. CDR3 nucleotide sequence: TGTGCCAGCAGCTTAAGCTGGCAGGGTTGGGATCATGGCTACACCTTC. Translation gives CASSLSWQGWDHGYTF. The whole variable domain, remainder taken from reference TRBV11-2 and TRBJ1-2, is EAGVAQSPRYKIIEKRQSVAFWCNPISGHATLYWYQQILGQGPKLLIQFQNNGVVDDSQLPKDRFSAERLKGVDSTLKIQPAKLEDSAVYLCASSLSWQGWDHGYTFGSGTRLTVV.

The chain recombines TRBV11-1 with TRBJ2-1; 10 bases are shared with TRBD1. With 4 bases clipped from V and 8 bases from J, the junction kept 17 bases outside the gene matches. The germline V gene has CDR1 SGHAT and CDR2 FQDESV (reference sequence). This CDR3 has 18 residues. The CDR3 protein is CASSSAGMGQGSLDEQFF. DNA of the CDR3: TGTGCCAGCAGCTCAGCCGGGATGGGACAGGGGTCGCTGGATGAGCAGTTCTTC.

This clone was counted only a few times. Here the CDR3 reads CASSNPGEPQHF. The DNA of the CDR3 is TGTGCCAGCAGTAACCCTGGGGAGCCCCAGCATTTT. The chain is built from TRBV6-2 or TRBV6-3 and TRBJ1-5; no firm D call. V dropped 5 bases and J dropped 8 bases, with 10 bases sitting between them. The germline gives CDR1 MNHEY, CDR2 SVGEGT. This CDR3 has 12 amino acids.

The chain links TRBV4-1 to TRBJ1-1; D is possibly TRBD1 (6 bases). The germline gives CDR1 MGHRA, CDR2 YSYEKL. The CDR3 totals 15 residues. V lost 3 bases and J 2 bases, leaving 13 bases between the germline ends. In DNA, the CDR3 is TGCGCCAGCAGCCACCAACAGGGAATCAACACTGAAGCTTTCTTT. The encoded protein is CASSHQQGINTEAFF.

The chain carries TRBV3-1 (or the pseudogene TRBV3-2) and TRBJ2-7; possibly TRBD2 for D (6 bases). Deletions cut 4 bases from V and 5 bases from J, with 15 bases between. This CDR3 contains 14 residues. The germline V gene has CDR1 LGHDT and CDR2 YNNKEL (reference sequence). This CDR3 reads CASSPPGSGDEQYF. The CDR3 coding sequence is TGTGCCAGCAGCCCTCCGGGATCGGGGGACGAGCAGTACTTC.

The V gene is TRBV6-5, the J gene TRBJ1-1; D unclear. The V and J ends lost 5 bases and 3 bases respectively, with 10 bases between them. This CDR3 has 13 amino acids. CDR1 and CDR2 from the germline V gene are MNHEY and SVGAGI. The CDR3 sequence: CASSPVFDTEAFF. CDR3 in DNA: TGTGCCAGCAGTCCGGTGTTCGACACTGAAGCTTTCTTT.

Notes on this clone: The same CDR3 can be traced to other DNA sequences in this sample. V gene TRBV15 combines with J gene TRBJ1-1, with D perhaps TRBD1 (6 bases). V lost 1 base and J 4 bases, leaving 13 bases between the germline ends. Germline V CDR1 and CDR2: LNHNV, YYDKDF (reference sequence). This CDR3 has 15 residues. The CDR3 DNA reads TGTGCCACCAGCAGAGGGGGGGCAGGGAGCACTGAAGCTTTCTTT. Protein sequence: CATSRGGAGSTEAFF.

This clone was seen just once. The chain couples TRBV7-9 to TRBJ2-1, with D possibly matching TRBD1 (6 bases). The germline gives CDR1 SEHNR, CDR2 FQNEAQ (reference sequence). Trimming left V 5 bases short and J 6 bases short, with 14 bases between. CDR3 length equals 14 residues. The CDR3 DNA reads TGTGCCAGCAGCCGAGGGGGTCTCGGCAATGAGCAGTTCTTC. The encoded protein is CASSRGGLGNEQFF.

The genes are TRBV7-3 and TRBJ2-1; TRBD2 matches 11 bases. The CDR3 is 18 amino acids. Germline V gene lookup returns CDR1 SGHTA and CDR2 FQGTGA. J was trimmed by 4 bases and V by 1 base; bases with no gene match: 9. The CDR3 region is CASSLKGARLAGYNEQFF. CDR3 nucleotide sequence: TGTGCCAGCAGCTTAAAAGGGGCAAGACTAGCGGGGTACAATGAGCAGTTCTTC. Together with reference TRBV7-3 and TRBJ2-1, the CDR3 gives the full variable domain: GAGVSQTPSNKVTEKGKYVELRCDPISGHTALYWYRQSLGQGPEFLIYFQGTGAADDSGLPNDRFFAVRPEGSVSTLKIQRTERGDSAVYLCASSLKGARLAGYNEQFFGPGTRLTVL.

V is TRBV19 and J is TRBJ2-3; D ambiguous. Trimming cost V 6 bases and J 0 bases, with 16 bases left between them. There are 16 residues in the CDR3. Germline V lookup: CDR1 LNHDA, CDR2 SQIVND (reference sequence). The DNA for the CDR3 is TGTGCCAGTAGCAAAGGGTCCGGAGCTAGCACAGATACGCAGTATTTT. Its protein product is CASSKGSGASTDTQYF.